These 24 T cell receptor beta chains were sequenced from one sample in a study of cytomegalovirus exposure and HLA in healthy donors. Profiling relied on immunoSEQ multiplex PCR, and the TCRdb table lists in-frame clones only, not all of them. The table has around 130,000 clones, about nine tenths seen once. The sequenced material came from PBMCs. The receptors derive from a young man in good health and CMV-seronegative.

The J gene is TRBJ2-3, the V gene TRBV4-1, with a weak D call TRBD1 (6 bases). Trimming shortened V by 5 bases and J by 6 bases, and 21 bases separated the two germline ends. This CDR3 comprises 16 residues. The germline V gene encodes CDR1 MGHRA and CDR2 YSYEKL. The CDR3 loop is CASSSQRDIGQDTQYF. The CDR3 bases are TGCGCCAGCAGCTCCCAAAGGGACATAGGCCAGGATACGCAGTATTTT.

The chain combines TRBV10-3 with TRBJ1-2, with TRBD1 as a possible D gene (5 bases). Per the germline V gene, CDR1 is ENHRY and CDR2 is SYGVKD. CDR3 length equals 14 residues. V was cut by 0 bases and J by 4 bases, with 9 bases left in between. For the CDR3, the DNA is TGTGCCATCAGTGAGTCGGGGCAGATCTATGGCTACACCTTC. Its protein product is CAISESGQIYGYTF.

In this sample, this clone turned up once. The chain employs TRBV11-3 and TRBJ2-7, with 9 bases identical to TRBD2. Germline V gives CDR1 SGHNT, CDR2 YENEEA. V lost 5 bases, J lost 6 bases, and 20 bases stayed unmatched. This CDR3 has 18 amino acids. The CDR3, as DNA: TGTGCCAGCAGCCCCCGAGAGGGGGCGGGAGGGCCTATCGGCGAGCAGTACTTC. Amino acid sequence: CASSPREGAGGPIGEQYF.

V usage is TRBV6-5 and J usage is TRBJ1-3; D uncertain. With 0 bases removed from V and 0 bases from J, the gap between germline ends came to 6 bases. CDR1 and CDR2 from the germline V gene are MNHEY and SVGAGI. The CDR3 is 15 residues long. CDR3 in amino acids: CASSYSRDSGNTIYF. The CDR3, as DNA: TGTGCCAGCAGTTACTCGAGGGACTCTGGAAACACCATATATTTT.

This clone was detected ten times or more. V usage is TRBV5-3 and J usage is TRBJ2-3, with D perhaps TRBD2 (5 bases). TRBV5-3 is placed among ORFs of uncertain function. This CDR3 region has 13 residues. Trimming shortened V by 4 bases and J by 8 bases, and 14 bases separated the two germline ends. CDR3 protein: CARSKPIRGTQYF. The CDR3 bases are TGTGCCAGAAGCAAACCTATACGGGGTACGCAGTATTTT.

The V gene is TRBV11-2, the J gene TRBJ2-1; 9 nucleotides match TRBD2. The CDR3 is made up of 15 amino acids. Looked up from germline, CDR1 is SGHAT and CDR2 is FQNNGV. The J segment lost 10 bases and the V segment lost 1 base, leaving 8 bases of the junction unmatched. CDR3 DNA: TGTGCCAGCAGCTTAGCGAGACTAGCGGTCCCCGAGCAGTTCTTC. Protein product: CASSLARLAVPEQFF.

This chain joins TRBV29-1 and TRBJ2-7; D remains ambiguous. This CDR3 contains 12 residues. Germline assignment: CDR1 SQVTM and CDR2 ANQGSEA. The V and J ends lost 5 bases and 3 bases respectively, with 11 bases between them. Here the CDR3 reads CSVLLAHYEQYF. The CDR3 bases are TGCAGCGTTCTTTTAGCTCACTACGAGCAGTACTTC.

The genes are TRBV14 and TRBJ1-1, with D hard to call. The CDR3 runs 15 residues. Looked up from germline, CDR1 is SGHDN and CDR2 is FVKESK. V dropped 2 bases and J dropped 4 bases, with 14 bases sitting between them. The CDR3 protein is CASSQREGGVTEAFF. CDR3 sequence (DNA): TGTGCCAGCAGCCAACGGGAGGGAGGTGTCACTGAAGCTTTCTTT.

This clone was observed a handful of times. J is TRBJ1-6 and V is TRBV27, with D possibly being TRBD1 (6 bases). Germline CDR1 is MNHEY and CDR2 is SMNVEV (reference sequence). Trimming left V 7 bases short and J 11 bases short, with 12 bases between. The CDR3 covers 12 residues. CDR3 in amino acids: CASKTGAAPLHF. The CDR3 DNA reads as TGTGCCAGCAAGACAGGTGCGGCACCCCTCCACTTT.

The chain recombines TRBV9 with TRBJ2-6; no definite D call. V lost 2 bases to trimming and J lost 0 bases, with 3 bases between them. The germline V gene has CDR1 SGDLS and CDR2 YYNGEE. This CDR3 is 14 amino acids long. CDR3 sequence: CASSVSSGANVLTF. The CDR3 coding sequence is TGTGCCAGCAGCGTCTCCTCTGGGGCCAACGTCCTGACTTTC. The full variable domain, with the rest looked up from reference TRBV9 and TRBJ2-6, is DSGVTQTPKHLITATGQRVTLRCSPRSGDLSVYWYQQSLDQGLQFLIQYYNGEERAKGNILERFSAQQFPDLHSELNLSSLELGDSALYFCASSVSSGANVLTFGAGSRLTVL.

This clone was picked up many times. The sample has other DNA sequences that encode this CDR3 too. CDR3: CASSGQGHHGYTF. The CDR3 DNA reads TGTGCCAGCAGTGGACAGGGGCATCATGGCTACACCTTC. The V and J genes are TRBV2 and TRBJ1-2; 8 bases line up with TRBD1. Germline trimming cut 4 bases from V and 6 bases from J; bases unmatched to any gene: 4. CDR1 and CDR2 (germline): SNHLY, FYNNEI. The CDR3 contains 13 residues.

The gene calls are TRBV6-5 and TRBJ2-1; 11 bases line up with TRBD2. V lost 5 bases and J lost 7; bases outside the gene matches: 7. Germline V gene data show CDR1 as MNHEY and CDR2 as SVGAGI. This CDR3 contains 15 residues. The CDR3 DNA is TGTGCCAGCAGTGTTACTAGCGGGAGCGTAAATGAGCAGTTCTTC. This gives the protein CASSVTSGSVNEQFF.

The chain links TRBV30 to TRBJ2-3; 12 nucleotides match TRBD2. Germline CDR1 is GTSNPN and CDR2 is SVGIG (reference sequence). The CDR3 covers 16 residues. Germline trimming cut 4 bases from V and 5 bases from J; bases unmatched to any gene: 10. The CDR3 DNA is TGTGCCTGGACGACGGGGACTAGCGGGCGTCGAGATACGCAGTATTTT. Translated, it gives CAWTTGTSGRRDTQYF.

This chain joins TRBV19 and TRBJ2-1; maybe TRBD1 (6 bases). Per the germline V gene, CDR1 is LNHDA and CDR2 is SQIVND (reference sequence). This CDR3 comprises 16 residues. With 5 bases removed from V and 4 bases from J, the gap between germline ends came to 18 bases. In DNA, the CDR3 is TGTGCCAGTAGTTCAACAGACAGGCAGTGGTACAATGAGCAGTTCTTC. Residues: CASSSTDRQWYNEQFF.

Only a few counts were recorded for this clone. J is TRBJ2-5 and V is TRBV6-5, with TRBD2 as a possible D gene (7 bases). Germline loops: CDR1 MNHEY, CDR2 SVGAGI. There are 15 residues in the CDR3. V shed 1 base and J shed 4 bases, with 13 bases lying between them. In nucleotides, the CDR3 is TGTGCCAGCAGTTACTGGAGTGGGGGGGCAGAGACCCAGTACTTC. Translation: CASSYWSGGAETQYF.

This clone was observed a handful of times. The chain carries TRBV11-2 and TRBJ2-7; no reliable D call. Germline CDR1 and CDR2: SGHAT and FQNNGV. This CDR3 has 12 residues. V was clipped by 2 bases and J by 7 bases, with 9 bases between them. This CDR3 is CASSLSVLEQYF. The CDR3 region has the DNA TGTGCCAGCAGCTTAAGCGTATTGGAGCAGTACTTC.

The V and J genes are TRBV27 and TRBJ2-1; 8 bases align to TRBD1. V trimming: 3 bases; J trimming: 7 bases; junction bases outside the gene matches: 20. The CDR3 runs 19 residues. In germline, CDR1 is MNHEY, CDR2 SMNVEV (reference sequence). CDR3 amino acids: CASSFFSRRSGGAVNEQFF. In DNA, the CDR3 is TGTGCCAGCAGTTTCTTTTCCCGGCGCTCAGGGGGCGCGGTTAATGAGCAGTTCTTC.

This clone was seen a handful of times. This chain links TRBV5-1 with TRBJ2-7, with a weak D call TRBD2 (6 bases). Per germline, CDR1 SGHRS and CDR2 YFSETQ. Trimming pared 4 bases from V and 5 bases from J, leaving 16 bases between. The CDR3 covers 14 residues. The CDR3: CASSGLGPGDEQYF. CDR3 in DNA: TGCGCCAGCAGCGGGCTGGGACCGGGGGACGAGCAGTACTTC.

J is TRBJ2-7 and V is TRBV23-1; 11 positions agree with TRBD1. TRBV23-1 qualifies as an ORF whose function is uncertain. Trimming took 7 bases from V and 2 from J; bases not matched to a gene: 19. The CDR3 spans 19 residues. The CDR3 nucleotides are TGCGCCAGCACACCAGAAACGGGACAGGGGGATAAGGACGCCTACGAGCAGTACTTC. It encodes CASTPETGQGDKDAYEQYF.

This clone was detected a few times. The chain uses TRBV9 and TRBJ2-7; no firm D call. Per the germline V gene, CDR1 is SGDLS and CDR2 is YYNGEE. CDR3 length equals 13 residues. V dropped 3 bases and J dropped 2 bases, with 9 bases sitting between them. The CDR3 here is CASSGGDPYEQYF. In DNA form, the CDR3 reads TGTGCCAGCAGCGGAGGAGACCCCTACGAGCAGTACTTC.

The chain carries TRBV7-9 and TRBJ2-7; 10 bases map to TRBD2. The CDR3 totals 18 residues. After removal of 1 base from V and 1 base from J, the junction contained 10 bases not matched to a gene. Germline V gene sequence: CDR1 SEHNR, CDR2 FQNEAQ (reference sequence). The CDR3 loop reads CASSLGGTSVFWSYEQYF. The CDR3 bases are TGTGCCAGCAGCTTAGGAGGGACTAGCGTGTTTTGGTCCTACGAGCAGTACTTC. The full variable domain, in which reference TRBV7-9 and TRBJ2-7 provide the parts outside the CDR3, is DTGVSQNPRHKITKRGQNVTFRCDPISEHNRLYWYRQTLGQGPEFLTYFQNEAQLEKSRLLSDRFSAERPKGSFSTLEIQRTEQGDSAMYLCASSLGGTSVFWSYEQYFGPGTRLTVT.

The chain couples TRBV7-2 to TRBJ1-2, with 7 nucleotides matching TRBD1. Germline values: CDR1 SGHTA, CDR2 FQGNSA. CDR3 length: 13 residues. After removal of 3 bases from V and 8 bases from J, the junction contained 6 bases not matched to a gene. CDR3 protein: CASSFETGQGYTF. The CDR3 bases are TGTGCCAGCAGCTTCGAGACAGGGCAGGGCTACACCTTC.

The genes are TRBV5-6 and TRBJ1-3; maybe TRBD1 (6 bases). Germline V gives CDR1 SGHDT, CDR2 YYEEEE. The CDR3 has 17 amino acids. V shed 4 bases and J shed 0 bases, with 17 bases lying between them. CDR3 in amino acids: CASSITAGTISGNTIYF. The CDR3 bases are TGTGCCAGCAGCATTACTGCCGGGACAATCTCTGGAAACACCATATATTTT.

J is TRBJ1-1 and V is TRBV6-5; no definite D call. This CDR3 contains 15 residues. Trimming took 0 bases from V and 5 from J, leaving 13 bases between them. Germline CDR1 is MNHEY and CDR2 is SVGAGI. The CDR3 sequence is CASSYSSGGGTEAFF. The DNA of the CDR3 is TGTGCCAGCAGTTACTCGTCGGGTGGTGGGACTGAAGCTTTCTTT.